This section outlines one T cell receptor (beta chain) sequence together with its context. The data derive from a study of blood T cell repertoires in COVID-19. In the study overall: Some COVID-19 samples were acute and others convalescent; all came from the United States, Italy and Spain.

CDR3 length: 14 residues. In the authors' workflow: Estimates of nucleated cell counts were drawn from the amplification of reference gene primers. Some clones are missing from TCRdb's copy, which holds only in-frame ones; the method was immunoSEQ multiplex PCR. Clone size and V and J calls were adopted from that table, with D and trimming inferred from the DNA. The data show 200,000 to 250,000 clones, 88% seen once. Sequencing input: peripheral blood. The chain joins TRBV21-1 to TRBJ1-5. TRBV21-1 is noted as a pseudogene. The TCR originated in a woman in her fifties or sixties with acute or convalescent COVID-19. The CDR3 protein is CASSFGKSNQPQHF. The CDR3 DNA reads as TGTGCCAGCAGCTTCGGGAAGAGCAATCAGCCCCAGCATTTT.